Following are 14 T cell receptor beta chains from one sample sequenced in a study of CD4 T cells in relation to SARS-CoV-2 and coronaviruses. CD4+ T cells from unexposed donors were obtained before the COVID-19 pandemic (2011-2018). After approximately 10 days of culture, CD4+ T cells were isolated. These receptors have no identified antigens. TCRdb keeps only in-frame clones here, not all; method: immunoSEQ multiplex PCR. Altogether tens of thousands of clones are present, about 75% being singletons, with the ten largest covering 16%. Sequenced: CD4+ T cells from PBMCs, cultured in vitro. Every receptor here comes from a human donor in good health.

The V call is TRBV11-2, the J call TRBJ2-3; 13 positions agree with TRBD2. Germline V lookup: CDR1 SGHAT, CDR2 FQNNGV. This CDR3 region has 15 residues. V dropped 5 bases and J dropped 5; count of bases not matched to a gene: 4. Here the CDR3 DNA reads TGTGCCAGCAGCCAACTAGCGGGGGGGAGAGATACGCAGTATTTT. Translated: CASSQLAGGRDTQYF.

The chain has TRBV19 and TRBJ2-7; the match to TRBD1 covers 11 bases. Germline values: CDR1 LNHDA, CDR2 SQIVND (reference sequence). This CDR3 region has 15 residues. V lost 3 bases, J lost 4 bases, and 5 bases stayed unmatched. CDR3 in amino acids: CASSIGTGGRYEQYF. The CDR3 coding sequence is TGTGCCAGTAGTATCGGGACAGGGGGGAGATACGAGCAGTACTTC.

CDR3 in amino acids: CASSPTSGRGGETQYF. CDR3 DNA sequence: TGCGCCAGCAGCCCCACCTCCGGGAGAGGTGGAGAGACCCAGTACTTC. The chain couples TRBV5-1 to TRBJ2-5; a possible D gene is TRBD2 (6 bases). Germline loops: CDR1 SGHRS, CDR2 YFSETQ. The CDR3 contains 16 residues. V lost 4 bases and J lost 4, with 20 bases in between.

The CDR3 nucleotides read TGCGCCAGCAGCTTTAGCGGGAGTTGGAACGAGCAGTACTTC. This sequence encodes CASSFSGSWNEQYF. The rearrangement links TRBV5-1 to TRBJ2-7, with 9 bases identical to TRBD2. In germline, CDR1 is SGHRS, CDR2 YFSETQ. This CDR3 has 14 residues. The junction had 5 bases not matched to a gene; V was cut back by 2 bases and J by 5 bases.

This chain links TRBV4-2 with TRBJ2-1; D is unclear. CDR1 and CDR2 from the germline V gene are LGHNA and YNFKEQ. V shed 3 bases and J shed 9 bases, with 6 bases lying between them. There are 11 residues in the CDR3. CDR3 region: CASSQPGEQFF. Written as DNA, the CDR3 is TGTGCCAGCAGCCAGCCCGGTGAGCAGTTCTTC.

The gene calls are TRBV5-8 and TRBJ2-1; TRBD2 matches 7 bases. This CDR3 is 16 amino acids long. The germline V gene has CDR1 SGHTS and CDR2 YDEGEE. J was trimmed by 3 bases and V by 4 bases; bases with no gene match: 10. The CDR3 here is CASSPRLASGYNEQFF. CDR3 DNA: TGTGCCAGCAGCCCACGCCTGGCTAGCGGCTACAATGAGCAGTTCTTC.

The CDR3 spells CASSTEAVGEQYF. CDR3 nucleotide sequence: TGTGCCAGCAGCACAGAAGCCGTGGGCGAGCAGTACTTC. V usage is TRBV11-2 and J usage is TRBJ2-7; D not resolved. The CDR3 has 13 residues. CDR1 is SGHAT, CDR2 FQNNGV, per germline. The V and J ends lost 5 bases and 6 bases respectively, with 14 bases between them.

This chain links TRBV29-1 with TRBJ2-1; 8 bases map to TRBD1. There are 13 residues in the CDR3. V shed 7 bases, J shed 8 bases, and the junction held 10 bases outside the gene matches. CDR1 and CDR2 from the germline V gene are SQVTM and ANQGSEA. The CDR3 spells CSARTGSGDEQFF. The CDR3 region has the DNA TGCAGCGCCCGGACAGGGTCGGGGGATGAGCAGTTCTTC.

The rearrangement joins TRBV6-5 to TRBJ2-5; 10 nucleotides align to TRBD2. This CDR3 is built from 15 residues. J gave up 1 base and V 6 bases, and 5 bases lay outside the gene matches. Germline V gene sequence: CDR1 MNHEY, CDR2 SVGAGI. In DNA, the CDR3 is TGTGCCAGCAGCATCACTAGCGGGGTCCAAGAGACCCAGTACTTC. It translates to CASSITSGVQETQYF.

The sample holds one count of this clone. The CDR3 is CAISESNSGGNEKLFF. The CDR3 coding sequence is TGTGCCATCAGTGAGTCTAATTCGGGGGGAAATGAAAAACTGTTTTTT. V gene TRBV10-3 combines with J gene TRBJ1-4, with D maybe TRBD1 (5 bases). This CDR3 has 16 amino acids. From germline, CDR1 is ENHRY and CDR2 SYGVKD. V dropped 0 bases and J dropped 5 bases, with 13 bases sitting between them.

The chain has TRBV19 and TRBJ2-2, with D uncertain. The V gene's germline CDR1 is LNHDA and CDR2 SQIVND (reference sequence). The CDR3 runs 15 residues. Between the trimmed V and J ends, which lost 3 bases and 4 bases, there was a span of 12 bases. CDR3 amino acids: CASSIQHVGTGELFF. DNA of the CDR3: TGTGCCAGTAGTATTCAACACGTGGGCACCGGGGAGCTGTTTTTT.

The chain carries TRBV7-6 and TRBJ1-1, with D hard to call. The V gene lost 2 bases and the J gene lost 0 bases, with 10 bases spanning the gap. CDR3 length equals 15 residues. Germline CDR1 reads SGHVS; CDR2 reads FNYEAQ. The CDR3 is CASSLNAVMNTEAFF. For the CDR3, the DNA is TGTGCCAGCAGCTTAAATGCAGTCATGAACACTGAAGCTTTCTTT.

This clone was seen only a few times. CDR3 bases: TGCGCCAGCAGTGCGGTACTAGGGTGGGAGCAGTACTTC. Its protein product is CASSAVLGWEQYF. V and J are TRBV10-2 and TRBJ2-7, with D perhaps matching TRBD2 (5 bases). Germline V lookup: CDR1 WSHSY, CDR2 SAAADI. The CDR3 consists of 13 residues. V was trimmed by 4 bases and J by 7 bases, leaving 14 bases between them.

The rearrangement joins TRBV27 to TRBJ2-1; 10 bases line up with TRBD2. J was trimmed by 9 bases and V by 4 bases; bases with no gene match: 6. The CDR3 loop spans 14 amino acids. The germline V gene encodes CDR1 MNHEY and CDR2 SMNVEV (reference sequence). CDR3 nucleotide sequence: TGTGCCAGCAGTTACCTAGCGGGAGCCAGTGAGCAGTTCTTC. Its protein is CASSYLAGASEQFF.